A selection of T cell receptor beta chains follows, all from one sample in a study of T cell repertoires in cytomegalovirus infection. TCRdb analysed the reads with MiXCR anew, one entry per CDR3 protein. Counted here are 250,000 to 300,000 distinct CDR3 sequences, about 13% occurring once; the ten biggest clones make up 8.8%. Sequences were obtained from PBMCs. All receptors come from a human donor in good health (CMV status not recorded). Some clones in this sample may be carry-over from other donors' samples. Each CDR3 is given with its conserved first and last residue. Fields, in order: J gene, clone size, D gene, V gene, CDR3 DNA, CDR3 protein. A D gene is named only where the DNA matches it firmly. Clone size is stated in some rows and not others, as once, few, many or a class when expanded.

TRBJ2-2	few	NA	TRBV6-1	TGTGCCAGCATGGGCATCGGGGCCGGGGAGCTGTTTTTT	CASMGIGAGELFF
TRBJ1-2	many	NA	TRBV20-1	TGCAGTGCTAGACCGACGGGATGGGTCGGGGACTATGGCTACACCTTC	CSARPTGWVGDYGYTF
TRBJ1-2	few	NA	TRBV5-6	TGTGCCAGCAGCTCGGGACAACCGATCTATGGCTACACCTTC	CASSSGQPIYGYTF
TRBJ2-1	many	NA	TRBV7-3	TGTGCCAGCAGCCCAGGAGGGCCGGGGAATGAGCAGTTCTTC	CASSPGGPGNEQFF
TRBJ2-4	few	NA	TRBV6-2/TRBV6-3	TGTGCCAGCAGTTACAGCGGAGGGGTAAACATTCAGTACTTC	CASSYSGGVNIQYF
TRBJ1-1	NA	NA	TRBV20-1	TGCAGTCCTGCGGGACAAAACACTGAAGCTTTCTTT	CSPAGQNTEAFF
TRBJ2-7	NA	NA	TRBV11-3	TGTGCCAGCAGCTTAGGAGGACTCCGGGGAGGCGAGCAGTACTTC	CASSLGGLRGGEQYF
TRBJ1-1	many	NA	TRBV14	TGTGCCAGCAGCCAAGACCTGGTCGGAGGGCAGGTCGTGACTGAAGCTTTCTTT	CASSQDLVGGQVVTEAFF
TRBJ2-3	NA	TRBD2	TRBV5-4	TGTGCCAGCAGGTTGGAGTTGTCGGGGAGGGGTGGCACAGATACGCAGTATTTT	CASRLELSGRGGTDTQYF
TRBJ2-7	many	TRBD2	TRBV7-2	TGTGCCAGCAGCTTAGTCGCGGGGGTCAGCTCCTACGAGCAGTACTTC	CASSLVAGVSSYEQYF
TRBJ2-7	NA	NA	TRBV11-1	TGTGCCAGCAGTAACTCCGCTCTCTCCGAGCAGTACTTC	CASSNSALSEQYF
TRBJ1-2	many	TRBD1	TRBV6-1	TGTGCCAGCAGGACTAGCAGGGGGGACTATGGCTACACCTTC	CASRTSRGDYGYTF
TRBJ2-1	many	TRBD2	TRBV10-2	TGCGCCAGCACCTCACTAGCGGAGATTCCCTACAATGAGCAGTTCTTC	CASTSLAEIPYNEQFF
TRBJ1-1	many	TRBD1	TRBV7-2	TGTGCCAGCAGCCCGCGGACAGGTTGGACTGAAGCTTTCTTT	CASSPRTGWTEAFF
TRBJ2-7	many	NA	TRBV7-2	TGTGCCAGCAGCCCAGCTATCGAGCAGTACTTC	CASSPAIEQYF
TRBJ2-1	NA	TRBD2	TRBV5-5	TGTGCCAGCATCCTTCTCGGGATAGCGGGGAGCTCCTACAATGAGCAGTTCTTC	CASILLGIAGSSYNEQFF
TRBJ2-1	NA	TRBD2	TRBV20-1	TGCAGTGCTAGACTAGCGGGAGGGAAAGAGCAGTTCTTC	CSARLAGGKEQFF
TRBJ2-7	NA	NA	TRBV5-6	TGTGCCAGCAGTCCCCAGGGATTTTCCTACGAGCAGTACTTC	CASSPQGFSYEQYF
TRBJ1-2	many	NA	TRBV7-2	TGTGCCAGCAGCTTAGTAGCTAACTATGGCTACACCTTC	CASSLVANYGYTF
TRBJ2-7	NA	NA	TRBV4-2	TGTGCCAGCAGCCAAGATCACGGGGGTTCCTACGAGCAGTACTTC	CASSQDHGGSYEQYF
TRBJ1-4	many	TRBD1	TRBV7-2	TGTGCCAGCAGCTTAGCGTCACAACAGGGGCGGGAAAAACTGTTTTTT	CASSLASQQGREKLFF
TRBJ1-5	many	NA	TRBV4-2	TGTGCCAGCAGCCAAGTGAGCAGCGTCAATCAGCCCCAGCATTTT	CASSQVSSVNQPQHF
TRBJ1-1	few	NA	TRBV3-1	TGTGCCAGCAGCCAAGATGTACGGGCGAACACTGAAGCTTTCTTT	CASSQDVRANTEAFF
TRBJ2-1	NA	NA	TRBV20-1	TGCAGTGCTAGAGTAGGTCTTGGTGGTGGGACTAATGAGCAGTTCTTC	CSARVGLGGGTNEQFF
TRBJ2-7	few	NA	TRBV6-5	TGTGCCAGCAGGGGCGGGCGGGGTCGAGAGCAGTACTTC	CASRGGRGREQYF
TRBJ2-7	NA	TRBD2	TRBV20-1	TGCAGTGCTAGTGGGAGCGGGAGGCCGAACGAGCAGTACTTC	CSASGSGRPNEQYF
TRBJ2-3	NA	TRBD2	TRBV19	TGTGCCAGTAGTCTTGGACTAGCTCTTAGCACAGATACGCAGTATTTT	CASSLGLALSTDTQYF